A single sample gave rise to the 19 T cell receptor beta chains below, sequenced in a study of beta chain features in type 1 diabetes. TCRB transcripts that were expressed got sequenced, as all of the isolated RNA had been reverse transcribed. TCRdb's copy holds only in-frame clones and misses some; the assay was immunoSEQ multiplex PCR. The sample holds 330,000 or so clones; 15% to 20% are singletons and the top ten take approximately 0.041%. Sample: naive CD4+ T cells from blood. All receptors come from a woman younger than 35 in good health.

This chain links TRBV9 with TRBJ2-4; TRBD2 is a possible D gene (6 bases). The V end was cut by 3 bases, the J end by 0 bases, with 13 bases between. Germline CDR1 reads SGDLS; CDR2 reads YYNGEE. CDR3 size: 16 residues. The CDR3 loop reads CASSAGGGLAKNIQYF. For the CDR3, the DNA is TGTGCCAGCAGCGCCGGAGGAGGGTTAGCCAAAAACATTCAGTACTTC. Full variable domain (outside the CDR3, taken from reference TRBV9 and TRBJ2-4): DSGVTQTPKHLITATGQRVTLRCSPRSGDLSVYWYQQSLDQGLQFLIQYYNGEERAKGNILERFSAQQFPDLHSELNLSSLELGDSALYFCASSAGGGLAKNIQYFGAGTRLSVL.

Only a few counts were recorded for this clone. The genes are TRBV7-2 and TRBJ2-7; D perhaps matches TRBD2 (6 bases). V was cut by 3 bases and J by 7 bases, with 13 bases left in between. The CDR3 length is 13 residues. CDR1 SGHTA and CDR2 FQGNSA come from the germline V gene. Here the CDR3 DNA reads TGTGCCAGCAGCTTTTTTCCGGGGGAGGAGCAGTACTTC. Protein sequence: CASSFFPGEEQYF.

The chain's CDR3 is CASSTTGTGVHEQFF. CDR3 in DNA: TGTGCCAGCAGTACCACCGGGACAGGGGTGCATGAGCAGTTCTTC. The chain joins TRBV6-5 to TRBJ2-1, with 10 bases lining up with TRBD1. V lost 5 bases to trimming and J lost 8 bases; unmatched junction nucleotides: 9. This CDR3 is 15 amino acids long. The germline V gene encodes CDR1 MNHEY and CDR2 SVGAGI.

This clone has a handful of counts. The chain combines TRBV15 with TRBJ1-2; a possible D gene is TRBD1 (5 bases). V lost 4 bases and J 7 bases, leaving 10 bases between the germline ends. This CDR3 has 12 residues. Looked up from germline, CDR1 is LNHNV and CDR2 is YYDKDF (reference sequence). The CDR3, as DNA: TGTGCCACCAGCAACGGCAGGGCTGGCTACACCTTC. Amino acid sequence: CATSNGRAGYTF.

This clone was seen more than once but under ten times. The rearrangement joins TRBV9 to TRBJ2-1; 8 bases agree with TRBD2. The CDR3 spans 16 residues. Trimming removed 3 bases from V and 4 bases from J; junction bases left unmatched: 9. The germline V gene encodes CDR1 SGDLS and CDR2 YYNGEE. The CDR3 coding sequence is TGTGCCAGCAGCGCCCTAACCGGGACTAGTTACAATGAGCAGTTCTTC. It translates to CASSALTGTSYNEQFF.

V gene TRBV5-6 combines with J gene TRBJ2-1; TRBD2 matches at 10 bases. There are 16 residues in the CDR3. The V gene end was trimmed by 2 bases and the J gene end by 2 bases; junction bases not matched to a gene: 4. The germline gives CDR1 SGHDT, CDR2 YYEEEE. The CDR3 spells CASSFPSGGAYNEQFF. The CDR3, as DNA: TGTGCCAGCAGCTTCCCCAGCGGGGGGGCCTACAATGAGCAGTTCTTC.

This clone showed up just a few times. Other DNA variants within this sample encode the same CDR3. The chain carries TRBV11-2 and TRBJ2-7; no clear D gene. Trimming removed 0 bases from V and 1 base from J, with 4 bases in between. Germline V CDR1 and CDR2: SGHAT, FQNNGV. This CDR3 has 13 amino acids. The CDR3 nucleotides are TGTGCCAGCAGCTTAGATCGGTCCTACGAGCAGTACTTC. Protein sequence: CASSLDRSYEQYF.

The CDR3 is CASSRPNTEAFF. The CDR3, as DNA: TGTGCCAGCAGTCGTCCCAACACTGAAGCTTTCTTT. The rearrangement uses TRBV27 and TRBJ1-1; no definite D call. V lost 5 bases to trimming and J lost 2 bases, with 6 bases between them. CDR3 length: 12 amino acids. The germline CDR1 and CDR2 sequences are MNHEY and SMNVEV (reference sequence).

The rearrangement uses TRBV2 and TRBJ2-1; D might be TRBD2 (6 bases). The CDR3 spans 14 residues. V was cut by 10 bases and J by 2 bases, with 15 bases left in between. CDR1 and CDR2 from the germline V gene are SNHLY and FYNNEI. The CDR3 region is CATRLASTYNEQFF. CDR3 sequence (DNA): TGTGCCACCAGGCTAGCGTCTACCTACAATGAGCAGTTCTTC.

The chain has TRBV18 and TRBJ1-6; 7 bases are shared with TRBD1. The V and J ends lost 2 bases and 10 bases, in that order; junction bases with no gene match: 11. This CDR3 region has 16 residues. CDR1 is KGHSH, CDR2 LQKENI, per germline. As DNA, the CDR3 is TGTGCCAGCTCACCAACCCGGGACAGCGGGAGGTCACCCCTCCACTTT. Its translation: CASSPTRDSGRSPLHF.

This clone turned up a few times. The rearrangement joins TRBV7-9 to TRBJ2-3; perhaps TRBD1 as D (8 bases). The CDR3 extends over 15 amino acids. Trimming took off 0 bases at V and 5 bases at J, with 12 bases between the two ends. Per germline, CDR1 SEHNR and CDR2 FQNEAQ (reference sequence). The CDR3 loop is CASSLANRGGDTQYF. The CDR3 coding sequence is TGTGCCAGCAGCTTAGCGAACAGGGGGGGAGATACGCAGTATTTT.

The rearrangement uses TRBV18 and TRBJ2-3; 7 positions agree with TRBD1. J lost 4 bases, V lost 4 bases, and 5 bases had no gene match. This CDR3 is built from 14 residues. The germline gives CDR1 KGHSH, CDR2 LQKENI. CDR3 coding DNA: TGTGCCAGCTCACGACAGGGCGGCGCAGATACGCAGTATTTT. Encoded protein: CASSRQGGADTQYF. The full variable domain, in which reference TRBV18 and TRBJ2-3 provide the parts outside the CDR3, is NAGVMQNPRHLVRRRGQEARLRCSPMKGHSHVYWYRQLPEEGLKFMVYLQKENIIDESGMPKERFSAEFPKEGPSILRIQQVVRGDSAAYFCASSRQGGADTQYFGPGTRLTVL.

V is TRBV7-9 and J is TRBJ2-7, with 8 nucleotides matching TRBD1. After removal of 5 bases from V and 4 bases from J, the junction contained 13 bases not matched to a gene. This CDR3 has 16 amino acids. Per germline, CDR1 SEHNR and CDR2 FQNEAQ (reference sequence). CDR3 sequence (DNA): TGTGCCAGCAGCCCCACGGTAGGGACAGGCTCTTACGAGCAGTACTTC. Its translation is CASSPTVGTGSYEQYF.

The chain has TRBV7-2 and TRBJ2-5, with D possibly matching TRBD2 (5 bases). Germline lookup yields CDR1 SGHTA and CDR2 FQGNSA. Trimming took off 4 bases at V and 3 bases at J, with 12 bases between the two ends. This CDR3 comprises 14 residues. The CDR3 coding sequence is TGTGCCAGCAGCTCTAACCGGGGTAAAGAGACCCAGTACTTC. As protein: CASSSNRGKETQYF.

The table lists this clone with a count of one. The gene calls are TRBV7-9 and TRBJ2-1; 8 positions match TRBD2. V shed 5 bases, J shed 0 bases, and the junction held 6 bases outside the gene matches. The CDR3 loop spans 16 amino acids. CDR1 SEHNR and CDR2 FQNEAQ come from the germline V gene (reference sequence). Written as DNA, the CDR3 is TGTGCCAGCAGCCCGATAGCGGGGAGCTCCTACAATGAGCAGTTCTTC. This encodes CASSPIAGSSYNEQFF.

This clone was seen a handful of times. CDR3 coding DNA: TGTGCCAGCAGTGCGCGGACAGTTGTAGGCGGTTCACCCCTCCACTTT. This encodes CASSARTVVGGSPLHF. The gene calls are TRBV2 and TRBJ1-6; D is perhaps TRBD1 (6 bases). V lost 4 bases and J lost 9, with 19 bases in between. The CDR3 totals 16 residues. Germline V gene sequence: CDR1 SNHLY, CDR2 FYNNEI.

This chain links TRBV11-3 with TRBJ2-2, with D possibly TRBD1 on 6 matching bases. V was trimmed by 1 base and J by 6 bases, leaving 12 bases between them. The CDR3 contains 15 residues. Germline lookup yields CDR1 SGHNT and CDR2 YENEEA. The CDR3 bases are TGTGCCAGCAGCTTAGTAGCTGGGGGCCCCGGGGAGCTGTTTTTT. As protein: CASSLVAGGPGELFF.

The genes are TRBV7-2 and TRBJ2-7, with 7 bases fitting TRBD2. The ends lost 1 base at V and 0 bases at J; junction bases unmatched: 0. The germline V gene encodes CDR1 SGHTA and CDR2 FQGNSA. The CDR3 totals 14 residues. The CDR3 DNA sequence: TGTGCCAGCAGCTTAGGGGACTACTCCTACGAGCAGTACTTC. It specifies CASSLGDYSYEQYF.

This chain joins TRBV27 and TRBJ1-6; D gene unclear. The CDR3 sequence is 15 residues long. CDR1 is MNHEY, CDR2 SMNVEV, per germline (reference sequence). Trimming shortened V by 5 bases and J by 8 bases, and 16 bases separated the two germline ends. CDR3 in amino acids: CASSPSVAGDSPLHF. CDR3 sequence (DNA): TGTGCCAGCAGTCCGTCGGTTGCTGGAGATTCACCCCTCCACTTT.